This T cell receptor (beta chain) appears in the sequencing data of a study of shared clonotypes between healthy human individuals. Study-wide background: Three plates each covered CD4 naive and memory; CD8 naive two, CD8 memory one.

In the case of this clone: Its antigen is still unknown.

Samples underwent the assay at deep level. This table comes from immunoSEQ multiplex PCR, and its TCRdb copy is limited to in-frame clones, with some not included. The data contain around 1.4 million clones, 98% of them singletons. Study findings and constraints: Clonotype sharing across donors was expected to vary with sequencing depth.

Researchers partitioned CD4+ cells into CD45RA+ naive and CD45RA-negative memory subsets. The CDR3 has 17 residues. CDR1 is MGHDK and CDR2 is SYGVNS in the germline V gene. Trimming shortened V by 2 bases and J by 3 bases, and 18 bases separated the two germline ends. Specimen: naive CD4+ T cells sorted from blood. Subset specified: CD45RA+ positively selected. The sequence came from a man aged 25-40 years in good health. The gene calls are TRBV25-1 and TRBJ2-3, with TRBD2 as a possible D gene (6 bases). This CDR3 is CASSEGSGSRYTDTQYF. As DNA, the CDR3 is TGTGCCAGCAGTGAAGGTTCCGGGAGCCGTTATACAGATACGCAGTATTTT.